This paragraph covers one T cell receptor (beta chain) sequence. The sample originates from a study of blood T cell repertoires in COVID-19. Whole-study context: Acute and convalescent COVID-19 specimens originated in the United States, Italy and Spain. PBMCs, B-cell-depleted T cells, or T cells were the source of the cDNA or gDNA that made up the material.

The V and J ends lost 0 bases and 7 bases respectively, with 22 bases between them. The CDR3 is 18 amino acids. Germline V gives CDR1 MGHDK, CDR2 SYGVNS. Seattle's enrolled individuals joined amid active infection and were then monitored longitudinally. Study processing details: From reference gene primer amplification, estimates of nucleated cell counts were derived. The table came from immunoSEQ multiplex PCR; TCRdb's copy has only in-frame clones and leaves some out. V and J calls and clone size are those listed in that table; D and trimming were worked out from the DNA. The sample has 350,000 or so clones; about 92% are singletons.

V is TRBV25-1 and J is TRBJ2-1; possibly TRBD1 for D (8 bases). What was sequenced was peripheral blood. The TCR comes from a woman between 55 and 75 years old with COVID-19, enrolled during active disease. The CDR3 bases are TGTGCCAGCAGTGAATATCCAGGGGGCGGACAGCGGGGAAATGAGCAGTTCTTC. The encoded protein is CASSEYPGGGQRGNEQFF.